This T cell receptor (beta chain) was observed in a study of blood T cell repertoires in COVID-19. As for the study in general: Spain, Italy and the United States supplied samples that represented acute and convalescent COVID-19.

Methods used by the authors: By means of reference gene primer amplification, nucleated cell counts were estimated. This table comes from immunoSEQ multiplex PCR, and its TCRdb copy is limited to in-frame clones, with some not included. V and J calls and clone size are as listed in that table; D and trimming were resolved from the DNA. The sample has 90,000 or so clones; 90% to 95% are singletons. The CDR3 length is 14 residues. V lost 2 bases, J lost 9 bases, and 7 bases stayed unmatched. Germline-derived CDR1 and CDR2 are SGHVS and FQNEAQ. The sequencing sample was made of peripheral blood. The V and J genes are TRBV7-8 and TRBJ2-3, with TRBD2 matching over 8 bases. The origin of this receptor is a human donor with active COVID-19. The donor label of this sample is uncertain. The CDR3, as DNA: TGTGCCAGCAGCTTATACATGACTAGCGCAACGCAGTATTTT. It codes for CASSLYMTSATQYF.